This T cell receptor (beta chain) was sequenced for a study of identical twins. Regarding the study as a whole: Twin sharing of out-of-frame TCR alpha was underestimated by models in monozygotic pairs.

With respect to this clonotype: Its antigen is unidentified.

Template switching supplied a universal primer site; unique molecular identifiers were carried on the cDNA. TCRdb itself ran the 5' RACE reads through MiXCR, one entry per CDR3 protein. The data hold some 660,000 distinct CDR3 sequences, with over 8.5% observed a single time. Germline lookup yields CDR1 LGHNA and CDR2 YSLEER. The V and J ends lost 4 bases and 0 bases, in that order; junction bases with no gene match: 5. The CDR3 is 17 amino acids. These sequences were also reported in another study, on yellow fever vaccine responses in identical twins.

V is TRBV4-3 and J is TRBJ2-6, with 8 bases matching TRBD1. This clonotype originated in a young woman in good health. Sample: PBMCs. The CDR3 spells CASSLGTGHSGANVLTF. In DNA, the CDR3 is TGCGCCAGCAGCCTCGGGACAGGTCACTCTGGGGCCAACGTCCTGACTTTC.